These 3 T cell receptor beta chains came from one sample sequenced in a study of blood T cell repertoires in COVID-19. The data were produced by immunoSEQ multiplex PCR, yet TCRdb's version contains in-frame clones alone and is incomplete. The table includes under 200,000 clones, around four fifths detected once. Sequencing used peripheral blood. The receptors come from a woman in her 70s with COVID-19, enrolled during active disease.

The DNA for the CDR3 is TGCAGCGTTGATCTAGGGGGCTGGTACACCGGGGAGCTGTTTTTT. This codes for CSVDLGGWYTGELFF. The J gene is TRBJ2-2, the V gene TRBV29-1, with TRBD1 identical over 7 bases. Looked up from germline, CDR1 is SQVTM and CDR2 is ANQGSEA. Germline trimming cut 3 bases from V and 3 bases from J; bases unmatched to any gene: 7. The CDR3 consists of 15 residues.

V and J are TRBV29-1 and TRBJ2-7; 9 bases line up with TRBD1. Trimming removed 5 bases from V and 6 bases from J; junction bases left unmatched: 8. The CDR3 totals 13 residues. From germline, CDR1 is SQVTM and CDR2 ANQGSEA. The CDR3 coding sequence is TGCAGCGTTCGCGGACAGGGGAGAGGCGAGCAGTACTTC. Translation gives CSVRGQGRGEQYF.

This clone occurred once. The J gene is TRBJ2-3, the V gene TRBV7-3, with D possibly being TRBD2 (5 bases). The ends were cut back, 5 bases at V and 3 bases at J, with 15 bases in the middle. CDR1 is SGHTA, CDR2 FQGTGA, per germline. This CDR3 is 15 amino acids long. CDR3 bases: TGTGCCAGCAGCGCTAATCTCGAGGGAACAGATACGCAGTATTTT. Protein: CASSANLEGTDTQYF.